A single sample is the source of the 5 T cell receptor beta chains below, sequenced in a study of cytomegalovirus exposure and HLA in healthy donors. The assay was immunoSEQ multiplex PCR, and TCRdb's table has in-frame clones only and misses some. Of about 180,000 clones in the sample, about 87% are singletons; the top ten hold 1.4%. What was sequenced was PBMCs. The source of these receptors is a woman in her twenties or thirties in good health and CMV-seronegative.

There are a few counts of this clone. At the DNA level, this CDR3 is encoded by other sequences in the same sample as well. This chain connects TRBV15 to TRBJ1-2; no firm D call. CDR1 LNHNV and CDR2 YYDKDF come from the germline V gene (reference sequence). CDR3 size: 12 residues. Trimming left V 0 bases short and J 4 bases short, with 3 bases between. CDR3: CATSRDSYGYTF. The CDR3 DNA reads TGTGCCACCAGCAGAGACAGCTATGGCTACACCTTC. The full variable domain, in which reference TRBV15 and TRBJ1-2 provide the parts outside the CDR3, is DAMVIQNPRYQVTQFGKPVTLSCSQTLNHNVMYWYQQKSSQAPKLLFHYYDKDFNNEADTPDNFQSRRPNTSFCFLDIRSPGLGDTAMYLCATSRDSYGYTFGSGTRLTVV.

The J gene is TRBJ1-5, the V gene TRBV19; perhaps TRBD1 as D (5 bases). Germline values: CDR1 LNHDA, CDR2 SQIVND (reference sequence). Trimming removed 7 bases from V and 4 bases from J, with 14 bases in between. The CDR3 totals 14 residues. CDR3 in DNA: TGTGCCAGTAAAGGGGCAGGGAGGAATCAGCCCCAGCATTTT. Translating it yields CASKGAGRNQPQHF.

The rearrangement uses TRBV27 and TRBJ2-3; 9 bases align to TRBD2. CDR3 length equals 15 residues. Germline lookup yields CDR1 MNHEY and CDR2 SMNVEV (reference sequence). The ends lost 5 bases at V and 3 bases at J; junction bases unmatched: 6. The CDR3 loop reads CASSLERGVTDTQYF. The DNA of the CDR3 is TGTGCCAGCAGTCTCGAGCGGGGGGTGACAGATACGCAGTATTTT.

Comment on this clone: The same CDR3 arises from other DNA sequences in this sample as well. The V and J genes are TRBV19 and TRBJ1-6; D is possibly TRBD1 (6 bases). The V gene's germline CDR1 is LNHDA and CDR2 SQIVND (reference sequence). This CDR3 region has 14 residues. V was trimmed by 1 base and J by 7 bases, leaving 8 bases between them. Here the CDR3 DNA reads TGTGCCAGTAGTATAGGTAGGGGGAATTCACCCCTCCACTTT. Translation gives CASSIGRGNSPLHF.

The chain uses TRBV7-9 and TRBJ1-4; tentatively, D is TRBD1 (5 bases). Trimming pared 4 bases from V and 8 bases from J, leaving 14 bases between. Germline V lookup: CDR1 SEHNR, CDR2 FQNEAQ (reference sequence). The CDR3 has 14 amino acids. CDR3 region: CASSSSRGYEKLFF. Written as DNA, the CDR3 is TGTGCCAGCAGCTCATCACGGGGGTACGAAAAACTGTTTTTT.